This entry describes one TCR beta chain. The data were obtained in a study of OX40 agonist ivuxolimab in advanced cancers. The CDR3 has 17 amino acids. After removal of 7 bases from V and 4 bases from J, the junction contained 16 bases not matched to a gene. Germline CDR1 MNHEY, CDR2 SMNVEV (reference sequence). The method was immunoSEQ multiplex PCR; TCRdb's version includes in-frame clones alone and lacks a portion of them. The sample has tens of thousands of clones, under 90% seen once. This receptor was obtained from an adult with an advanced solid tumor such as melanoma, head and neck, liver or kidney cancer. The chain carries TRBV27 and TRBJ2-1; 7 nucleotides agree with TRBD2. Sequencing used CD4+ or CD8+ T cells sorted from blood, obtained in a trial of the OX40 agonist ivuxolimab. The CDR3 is CASTPGVAGRSYNEQFF. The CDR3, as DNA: TGTGCCAGCACCCCGGGGGTAGCGGGCCGATCATACAATGAGCAGTTCTTC.